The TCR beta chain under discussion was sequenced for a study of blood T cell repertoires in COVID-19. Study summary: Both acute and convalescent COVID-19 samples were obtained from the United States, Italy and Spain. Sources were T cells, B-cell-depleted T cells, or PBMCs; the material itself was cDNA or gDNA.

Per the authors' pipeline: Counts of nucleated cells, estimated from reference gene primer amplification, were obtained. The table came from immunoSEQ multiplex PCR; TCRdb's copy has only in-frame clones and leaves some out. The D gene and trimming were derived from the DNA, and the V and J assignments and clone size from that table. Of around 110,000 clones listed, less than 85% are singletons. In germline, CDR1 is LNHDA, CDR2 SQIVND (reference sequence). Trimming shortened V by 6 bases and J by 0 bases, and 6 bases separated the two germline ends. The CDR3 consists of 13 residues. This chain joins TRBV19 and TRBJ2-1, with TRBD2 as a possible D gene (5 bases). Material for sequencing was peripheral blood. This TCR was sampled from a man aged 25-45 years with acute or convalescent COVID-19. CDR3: CASRGSSYNEQFF. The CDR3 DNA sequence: TGTGCCAGTAGAGGGAGCTCCTACAATGAGCAGTTCTTC. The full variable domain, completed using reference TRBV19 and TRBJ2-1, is DGGITQSPKYLFRKEGQNVTLSCEQNLNHDAMYWYRQDPGQGLRLIYYSQIVNDFQKGDIAEGYSVSREKKESFPLTVTSAQKNPTAFYLCASRGSSYNEQFFGPGTRLTVL.